These 29 T cell receptor beta chains share one sample of origin, sequenced in a study of cytomegalovirus exposure and HLA in healthy donors. It was with 60 Vbeta and 13 Jbeta primers that the PCR ran. Method: immunoSEQ multiplex PCR; TCRdb's copy keeps in-frame clones and lacks some. The sample's table shows some 56,000 clones. Sequencing was performed on PBMCs. The receptors shown here come from a woman aged 25-40 years in good health and CMV-seropositive.

The chain joins TRBV7-2 to TRBJ2-2, with TRBD2 identical over 8 bases. The CDR3 length is 16 residues. CDR1 and CDR2 from the germline V gene are SGHTA and FQGNSA. The trim removed 7 bases at V and 7 bases at J, leaving 14 bases unmatched. This CDR3 is CASTTTSVTAGGELFF. In DNA form, the CDR3 reads TGTGCCAGCACTACGACTAGCGTGACGGCGGGCGGGGAGCTGTTTTTT.

The rearrangement uses TRBV6-1 and TRBJ2-7, with D maybe TRBD2 (6 bases). With 1 base removed from V and 5 bases from J, the gap between germline ends came to 15 bases. The CDR3 consists of 15 residues. Germline loops: CDR1 MNHNS, CDR2 SASEGT. The DNA of the CDR3 is TGTGCCAGCAGTGAAGAGGCAGCCGGGGGAGACGAGCAGTACTTC. It translates to CASSEEAAGGDEQYF.

The chain has TRBV10-2 and TRBJ1-4, with 9 bases that match TRBD1. The germline CDR1 and CDR2 sequences are WSHSY and SAAADI. The CDR3 runs to 17 residues. J was trimmed by 4 bases and V by 2 bases; bases with no gene match: 8. In DNA, the CDR3 is TGCGCCAGCAGTGAGACCCCGCCGGGACAGGGTAATGAAAAACTGTTTTTT. This sequence encodes CASSETPPGQGNEKLFF.

The V call is TRBV6-5, the J call TRBJ2-5, with 7 bases fitting TRBD1. Germline V lookup: CDR1 MNHEY, CDR2 SVGAGI. The CDR3 extends over 14 amino acids. V trimming: 4 bases; J trimming: 5 bases; junction bases outside the gene matches: 7. CDR3 loop: CASSSRQGWETQYF. Written as DNA, the CDR3 is TGTGCCAGCAGTTCAAGACAGGGCTGGGAGACCCAGTACTTC.

This sequence joins TRBV4-1 and TRBJ2-1, with D possibly TRBD1 on 6 matching bases. V dropped 0 bases and J dropped 9 bases, with 12 bases sitting between them. Germline V lookup: CDR1 MGHRA, CDR2 YSYEKL. The CDR3 extends over 14 amino acids. In DNA form, the CDR3 reads TGCGCCAGCAGCCAAGAAAAGCAGGGGCCTGAGCAGTTCTTC. It encodes CASSQEKQGPEQFF.

The chain employs TRBV6-1 and TRBJ2-5; D gene unclear. The V gene lost 8 bases and the J gene lost 2 bases, with 15 bases spanning the gap. The CDR3 has 14 amino acids. CDR1 MNHNS and CDR2 SASEGT come from the germline V gene. CDR3 residues: CASHRIQPQETQYF. The CDR3 region has the DNA TGTGCCAGCCACCGTATACAGCCTCAAGAGACCCAGTACTTC.

The gene calls are TRBV29-1 and TRBJ1-3, with a weak D call TRBD1 (6 bases). The CDR3 has 17 amino acids. Looked up from germline, CDR1 is SQVTM and CDR2 is ANQGSEA. V was cut by 0 bases and J by 1 base, with 16 bases left in between. The CDR3 DNA sequence: TGCAGCGTTGAAGAGGGCGGCAGGGGTGTTTCTGGAAACACCATATATTTT. It codes for CSVEEGGRGVSGNTIYF.

This chain joins TRBV19 and TRBJ2-3; D perhaps matches TRBD2 (5 bases). Germline V gene lookup returns CDR1 LNHDA and CDR2 SQIVND (reference sequence). There are 14 residues in the CDR3. Trimming pared 3 bases from V and 3 bases from J, leaving 10 bases between. CDR3 in amino acids: CASSIIGITDTQYF. The CDR3 DNA sequence: TGTGCCAGTAGTATTATCGGGATAACAGATACGCAGTATTTT.

V gene TRBV9 combines with J gene TRBJ1-1; no reliable D call. Germline-derived CDR1 and CDR2 are SGDLS and YYNGEE. The CDR3 covers 11 residues. The germline V and J ends were trimmed by 5 bases and 6 bases, with 8 bases remaining between them. The chain's CDR3 is CASSRESEAFF. The CDR3 nucleotides read TGTGCCAGCAGTCGGGAGTCTGAAGCTTTCTTT.

V gene TRBV18 combines with J gene TRBJ2-5, with D tentatively TRBD2 (7 bases). Trimming pared 5 bases from V and 7 bases from J, leaving 20 bases between. Per germline, CDR1 KGHSH and CDR2 LQKENI. The CDR3 sequence is 15 residues long. The CDR3, as DNA: TGTGCCAGCTCAATCCGCGGGGGCCGATGGGGGACCCAGTACTTC. It codes for CASSIRGGRWGTQYF.

The genes are TRBV19 and TRBJ2-1; D gene unclear. Between the trimmed V and J ends, which lost 2 bases and 7 bases, there was a span of 6 bases. The CDR3 is 12 amino acids. Germline V gene lookup returns CDR1 LNHDA and CDR2 SQIVND (reference sequence). The CDR3 bases are TGTGCCAGTAGTATAACCGGGAATGAGCAGTTCTTC. Residues: CASSITGNEQFF. Supplemented by reference TRBV19 and TRBJ2-1, the full variable domain reads DGGITQSPKYLFRKEGQNVTLSCEQNLNHDAMYWYRQDPGQGLRLIYYSQIVNDFQKGDIAEGYSVSREKKESFPLTVTSAQKNPTAFYLCASSITGNEQFFGPGTRLTVL.

This chain joins TRBV4-1 and TRBJ2-7, with D perhaps matching TRBD2 (5 bases). The germline V gene encodes CDR1 MGHRA and CDR2 YSYEKL. Trimming cost V 3 bases and J 1 base, with 19 bases left between them. The CDR3 covers 17 residues. The CDR3 sequence is CASSQAGPFEGSYEQYF. The CDR3 nucleotides are TGCGCCAGCAGCCAGGCCGGGCCCTTCGAGGGATCCTACGAGCAGTACTTC.

The chain carries TRBV18 and TRBJ2-7, with a possible D match to TRBD1 (6 bases). The CDR3 spans 16 residues. V dropped 4 bases and J dropped 5 bases, with 21 bases sitting between them. Germline-derived CDR1 and CDR2 are KGHSH and LQKENI. The CDR3, as DNA: TGTGCCAGCTCACGCTCTCAGGGCAGGGGATCCCACGAGCAGTACTTC. This gives the protein CASSRSQGRGSHEQYF.

This chain joins TRBV30 and TRBJ2-2; D may be TRBD1 (6 bases). CDR1 is GTSNPN and CDR2 is SVGIG in the germline V gene (reference sequence). V was pared by 0 bases and J by 7 bases, with 15 bases between. The CDR3 is made up of 15 amino acids. CDR3 coding DNA: TGTGCCTGGAGTGTACACGGGACACCGGACGGGGAGCTGTTTTTT. Amino acids: CAWSVHGTPDGELFF.

The rearrangement links TRBV14 to TRBJ2-7, with unresolved D. Germline loops: CDR1 SGHDN, CDR2 FVKESK. With 3 bases removed from V and 1 base from J, the gap between germline ends came to 7 bases. The CDR3 length is 13 residues. The CDR3 sequence: CASSHAGSYEQYF. CDR3 sequence (DNA): TGTGCCAGCAGCCATGCAGGATCCTACGAGCAGTACTTC.

V gene TRBV6-1 combines with J gene TRBJ1-5; no firm D call. V was pared by 7 bases and J by 11 bases, with 15 bases between. CDR1 is MNHNS, CDR2 SASEGT, per germline. CDR3 length: 12 amino acids. DNA of the CDR3: TGTGCCAGCAAAACCTCCTCCGGGACCCAGCATTTT. Protein sequence: CASKTSSGTQHF.

This chain uses TRBV25-1 with TRBJ2-7; maybe TRBD2 (5 bases). The CDR3 is 13 residues long. Trimming took 7 bases from V and 2 from J, leaving 12 bases between them. The germline gives CDR1 MGHDK, CDR2 SYGVNS. This CDR3 reads CASKGFSAYEQYF. In nucleotides, the CDR3 is TGTGCCAGCAAGGGCTTTAGCGCCTACGAGCAGTACTTC.

The V call is TRBV12-2, the J call TRBJ1-1; no check of the table's D call, TRBD1, against the DNA was made. TRBV12-2 corresponds to a pseudogene. The CDR3 spans 16 residues. The CDR3 region has the DNA TGTGCAAGTCGCTTAGAGTATTTGGCATGGAACACTGAAGCTTTCTTT. Its translation is CASRLEYLAWNTEAFF.

Worth noting for this clone: A junction boundary mismatches the germline segment, possibly from a read error. The chain uses TRBV7-7 and TRBJ2-1; D gene ambiguous. CDR1 and CDR2 (germline): SSHAT, FNYEAQ (reference sequence). The CDR3 has 13 residues. The CDR3 region has the DNA TGTGCTAGCAGCTTACAACTCGGGAATGAGCAGTTCTTC. It yields the protein CASSLQLGNEQFF.

The CDR3 region is CASSLGGQTNEKLFF. CDR3 bases: TGCGCCAGCAGCCTGGGGGGACAGACGAATGAAAAACTGTTTTTT. The rearrangement links TRBV5-1 to TRBJ1-4, with 7 bases identical to TRBD1. Trimming took 4 bases from V and 5 from J; bases not matched to a gene: 8. This CDR3 is built from 15 residues. Germline loops: CDR1 SGHRS, CDR2 YFSETQ.

The chain carries TRBV19 and TRBJ2-5, with D maybe TRBD2 (5 bases). This CDR3 region has 13 residues. Germline CDR1 and CDR2: LNHDA and SQIVND (reference sequence). Trimming shortened V by 5 bases and J by 4 bases, and 11 bases separated the two germline ends. The CDR3, as DNA: TGTGCCAGTAGTCCTAGCCCAAGAGAGACCCAGTACTTC. Translated: CASSPSPRETQYF.

The genes are TRBV6-5 and TRBJ2-5; 7 bases line up with TRBD1. Judging by the DNA end, TRBJ2-7 fits better; the J call may be wrong. The CDR3 has 14 amino acids. Germline CDR1 MNHEY, CDR2 SVGAGI. The CDR3 sequence is CASRRDSSSYEQYF. In DNA form, the CDR3 reads TGTGCCAGCAGAAGGGACAGTTCCTCCTACGAGCAGTACTTC.

The chain couples TRBV2 to TRBJ2-7, with a possible D match to TRBD2 (6 bases). CDR3 length: 15 residues. Trimming took 3 bases from V and 4 from J, leaving 16 bases between them. The germline CDR1 and CDR2 sequences are SNHLY and FYNNEI. The CDR3 protein is CASSDSAGGGYEQYF. CDR3 coding DNA: TGTGCCAGCAGTGATAGCGCCGGAGGAGGGTACGAGCAGTACTTC.

The chain joins TRBV19 to TRBJ2-7, with D unclear. Trimming removed 1 base at V and 5 bases at J, with 9 bases between. CDR3 length: 13 residues. Germline CDR1 and CDR2: LNHDA and SQIVND (reference sequence). CDR3 nucleotides: TGTGCCAGTAGTATAGCAAGAACAGACGAGCAGTACTTC. Its protein is CASSIARTDEQYF.

This rearrangement joins TRBV4-2 to TRBJ1-4; D remains unclear. Germline V gives CDR1 LGHNA, CDR2 YNFKEQ. The CDR3 runs 19 residues. Trimming took 0 bases from V and 0 from J, leaving 17 bases between them. CDR3 loop: CASSQDPFNRDATNEKLFF. CDR3 DNA: TGTGCCAGCAGCCAAGACCCTTTTAACCGAGATGCAACTAATGAAAAACTGTTTTTT.

The V call is TRBV5-1, the J call TRBJ2-7; 7 nucleotides match TRBD1. With V trimmed by 2 bases and J by 6 bases, 11 bases remained unmatched. The CDR3 runs 15 residues. The germline CDR1 and CDR2 sequences are SGHRS and YFSETQ. The CDR3 spells CASSLGGRSDGEQYF. The CDR3 nucleotides read TGCGCCAGCAGCTTAGGGGGCCGGTCGGACGGCGAGCAGTACTTC.

This chain joins TRBV2 and TRBJ1-5; 7 bases fit TRBD1. This CDR3 spans 15 amino acids. V was pared by 4 bases and J by 2 bases, with 5 bases of the junction left unmatched. Germline loops: CDR1 SNHLY, CDR2 FYNNEI. CDR3 DNA: TGTGCCAGCAGTGTGGGCCAGGGGGGCAATCAGCCCCAGCATTTT. Protein: CASSVGQGGNQPQHF. The variable domain in full, with the rest retrieved from reference TRBV2 and TRBJ1-5, is EPEVTQTPSHQVTQMGQEVILRCVPISNHLYFYWYRQILGQKVEFLVSFYNNEISEKSEIFDDQFSVERPDGSNFTLKIRSTKLEDSAMYFCASSVGQGGNQPQHFGDGTRLSIL.

The chain employs TRBV9 and TRBJ2-7; TRBD2 might be the D (6 bases). The CDR3 has 15 amino acids. CDR1 is SGDLS, CDR2 YYNGEE, per germline. Trimming removed 0 bases at V and 3 bases at J, with 13 bases between. The CDR3 DNA follows: TGTGCCAGCAGCGTAGGACTAGACGGGGTCTACGAGCAGTACTTC. Amino acids: CASSVGLDGVYEQYF.

The V gene is TRBV19, the J gene TRBJ1-4, with 7 nucleotides matching TRBD1. Germline lookup yields CDR1 LNHDA and CDR2 SQIVND (reference sequence). The CDR3 covers 15 residues. With 7 bases clipped from V and 5 bases from J, the junction kept 10 bases outside the gene matches. CDR3: CASTVSGGRNEKLFF. DNA of the CDR3: TGTGCCAGTACCGTCTCAGGGGGGAGGAATGAAAAACTGTTTTTT. The variable domain in full, with the rest retrieved from reference TRBV19 and TRBJ1-4, is DGGITQSPKYLFRKEGQNVTLSCEQNLNHDAMYWYRQDPGQGLRLIYYSQIVNDFQKGDIAEGYSVSREKKESFPLTVTSAQKNPTAFYLCASTVSGGRNEKLFFGSGTQLSVL.